This is a list of T cell receptor beta chains from one sample in a study of cytomegalovirus exposure and HLA in healthy donors. Profiling relied on immunoSEQ multiplex PCR, and the TCRdb table lists in-frame clones only, not all of them. The sample lists 150,000 to 200,000 clones, 75% to 80% occurring once. The sample was PBMCs. The receptors derive from a woman aged 40 to 49 in good health and CMV-seronegative. Both conserved end residues are part of each CDR3. A D gene is named only where the DNA matches it firmly. Clone size is shown for a subset of rows, as once, few, many or a class of expanded clone.

>-|TRBV5-6|-|TRBJ2-7
TGTGCCAGCAGCTCCCTCCCCCGGGACAACTACGAGCAGTACTTC
CASSSLPRDNYEQYF
>-|TRBV27|TRBD1|TRBJ1-6
TGTGCCAGCAGTCAACGACAGGGGAATTCACCCCTCCACTTT
CASSQRQGNSPLHF
>-|TRBV5-1|-|TRBJ1-4
TGCGCCAGCAGCCTCCGACTCAATGAAAAACTGTTTTTT
CASSLRLNEKLFF
>-|TRBV5-1|TRBD2|TRBJ2-5
TGCGCCAGCAGAAGGGGTAGCGGGGGGGCTAAAGAGACCCAGTACTTC
CASRRGSGGAKETQYF
>few|TRBV11-2|-|TRBJ2-7
TGTGCCAGCAGCTTAGACATTTTACAGGGCTACGAGCAGTACTTC
CASSLDILQGYEQYF
>-|TRBV6-1|TRBD2|TRBJ2-7
TGTGCCAGCAGACCCCTAGCGGGGGCTAACTACGAGCAGTACTTC
CASRPLAGANYEQYF
>-|TRBV4-2|-|TRBJ2-3
TGTGCCAGCAGCCACGGCCCCTTAGGGGGGGCTCGGGATACGCAGTATTTT
CASSHGPLGGARDTQYF
>-|TRBV7-9|-|TRBJ1-6
TGTGCCAGCAGCTTAGTTTCCCTCCCCCTCCACTTT
CASSLVSLPLHF
>-|TRBV25-1|-|TRBJ1-6
TGTGCCAGCACCACAGGATTTTATTCACCCCTCCACTTT
CASTTGFYSPLHF
>once|TRBV7-2|TRBD1|TRBJ2-4
TGTGCCAGCAGCCCGGGACAGGGGTTTAACATTCAGTACTTC
CASSPGQGFNIQYF
>-|TRBV5-1|TRBD2|TRBJ2-3
TGCGCCAGCAGCTTGGGTGGCGCTAGCGGCCTCACAGATACGCAGTATTTT
CASSLGGASGLTDTQYF
>-|TRBV7-9|-|TRBJ2-7
TGTGCCAGCAGCTCAGTAACAGGGCGGGTTTCCTACGAGCAGTACTTC
CASSSVTGRVSYEQYF
>-|TRBV5-4|TRBD2|TRBJ2-1
TGTGCCAGCAGCCTTAGCGGGGGGGCCAGGAATGAGCAGTTCTTC
CASSLSGGARNEQFF
>-|TRBV2|-|TRBJ2-7
TGTGCCAGCAGTGCTCAGGTCTCCTACGAGCAGTACTTC
CASSAQVSYEQYF
>few|TRBV5-4|TRBD1|TRBJ2-7
TGTGCCAGCAGCGCGATACAGGGGCGAGCGGACGAGCAGTACTTC
CASSAIQGRADEQYF
>few|TRBV5-4|TRBD1|TRBJ1-4
TGTGCCAGCAGCGTTACAGGGGTGAATGAAAAACTGTTTTTT
CASSVTGVNEKLFF
>-|TRBV5-8|-|TRBJ2-5
TGTGCCAGCAGCTGGGACGGGGGAGAGACCCAGTACTTC
CASSWDGGETQYF
>-|TRBV9|-|TRBJ1-2
TGTGCCAGCAGCGTAACATCGAGTGAGGCTAACTATGGCTACACCTTC
CASSVTSSEANYGYTF
>once|TRBV11-2|TRBD1|TRBJ2-1
TGTGCCAGCAGCTTAGGGTTATCTCGAGGGACAGGGTTCTACAATGAGCAGTTCTTC
CASSLGLSRGTGFYNEQFF
>-|TRBV29-1|-|TRBJ1-2
TGCAGCGTTGTCCGCCAGAACCACTATGGCTACACCTTC
CSVVRQNHYGYTF
>-|TRBV7-9|-|TRBJ1-6
TGTGCCAGCAGCCTACAGGGCGGGAATTCACCCCTCCACTTT
CASSLQGGNSPLHF
>-|TRBV5-4|TRBD1|TRBJ2-5
TGTGCCAGCAGCCAACAGGGGGGACAAGAGACCCAGTACTTC
CASSQQGGQETQYF
>-|TRBV13|TRBD1|TRBJ1-2
TGTGCCAGCAGCTTAAAGGGGACAGGGCTTCCTTCTAACTATGGCTACACCTTC
CASSLKGTGLPSNYGYTF
>-|TRBV28|TRBD1|TRBJ1-5
TGTGCCAGCAGTTCCTTGAGACAGGGGGTCAATCAGCCCCAGCATTTT
CASSSLRQGVNQPQHF
>-|TRBV6-1|-|TRBJ2-5
TGTGCCAGCAGTGAAAGGGGGTGGCTGGGGCTTAAAGAGACCCAGTACTTC
CASSERGWLGLKETQYF
>few|TRBV6-1|TRBD1|TRBJ1-2
TGTGCCAGCAGTACCCGGGACAGGGCCAACTATGGCTACACCTTC
CASSTRDRANYGYTF
>-|TRBV7-3|-|TRBJ1-3
TGTGCCAGCAGCTTAACCCCGACAGATCTTGGAAACACCATATATTTT
CASSLTPTDLGNTIYF
>-|TRBV4-2|-|TRBJ1-6
TGTGCCAGCAGCCAAAGCGGGAACTCCTGGAATTCACCCCTCCACTTT
CASSQSGNSWNSPLHF
>few|TRBV5-4|TRBD1|TRBJ1-1
TGTGCCAGCAGCCCTAGGCAGGAGGGGGCTGTTGAAGCTTTCTTT
CASSPRQEGAVEAFF
>-|TRBV5-1|TRBD1|TRBJ2-5
TGCGCCAGCAGCTTGGTAGGACAGGGGGTCCAAGAGACCCAGTACTTC
CASSLVGQGVQETQYF
>-|TRBV19|TRBD1|TRBJ1-2
TGTGCCAGCGACAGGGGGGATATGGTTAACTATGGCTACACCTTC
CASDRGDMVNYGYTF
>-|TRBV25-1|-|TRBJ1-3
TGTGCCAGCAGTGATCCAGGCAGAAACACCATATATTTT
CASSDPGRNTIYF
>-|TRBV5-1|TRBD1|TRBJ1-2
TGCGCCAGCAGCCTAGCCTCGACAGGGGCGAATGGCTACACCTTC
CASSLASTGANGYTF
>-|TRBV28|-|TRBJ1-4
TGTGCCAGCAGTTCGACATCGTCAAAACTGTTTTTT
CASSSTSSKLFF
>-|TRBV19|TRBD1|TRBJ1-2
TGTGCCAGTAGTATAGCCGGGACAGGGACCCTCTATGGCTACACCTTC
CASSIAGTGTLYGYTF
>-|TRBV5-1|TRBD1|TRBJ1-2
TGCGCCAGCAAGTCGGGGACAGGGGGCCCCGGCTATGGCTACACCTTC
CASKSGTGGPGYGYTF
>-|TRBV5-1|TRBD2|TRBJ2-2
TGCGCCAGCAAAGAAAACGGGGGGTCCACCGGGGAGCTGTTTTTT
CASKENGGSTGELFF
>-|TRBV7-9|-|TRBJ1-1
TGTGCCAGCAGGCGTACAGGGACTATGAACACTGAAGCTTTCTTT
CASRRTGTMNTEAFF
>-|TRBV6-5|TRBD2|TRBJ2-5
TGTGCCAGCAGTAGCCGAGCGGGACTCCAAGAGACCCAGTACTTC
CASSSRAGLQETQYF
>few|TRBV4-1|TRBD1|TRBJ1-2
TGCGCCAGCAGCCCCCGACAGGGAATCAATGGCTACACCTTC
CASSPRQGINGYTF
>-|TRBV5-1|TRBD2|TRBJ2-5
TGCGCCAGCAGCCGGGGGGGCCGGGAGACCCAGTACTTC
CASSRGGRETQYF
>-|TRBV6-1|TRBD1|TRBJ1-1
TGTGCCAGCAGTAAGGGGACAGTCACTGAAGCTTTCTTT
CASSKGTVTEAFF
>-|TRBV7-2|-|TRBJ2-6
TGTGCCAGCAGCTTAGAGGAGACAGGACTCTCTGGGGCCAACGTCCTGACTTTC
CASSLEETGLSGANVLTF
>-|TRBV11-3|-|TRBJ2-2
TGTGCCAGCAGCTTAGTTGACAGCGGGGAGCTGTTTTTT
CASSLVDSGELFF
>-|TRBV5-1|TRBD1|TRBJ1-3
TGCGCCAGCAGCCCCGGGGACAGCTCTGGAAACACCATATATTTT
CASSPGDSSGNTIYF
>-|TRBV25-1|TRBD1|TRBJ2-2
TGTGCCAGCAGCCAGGGGGCTTGGACCGGGGAGCTGTTTTTT
CASSQGAWTGELFF
>-|TRBV21-1|-|TRBJ2-1
TGTGCCAGCAGCAAACAGGGCAATGAGCAGTTCTTC
CASSKQGNEQFF
>-|TRBV18|-|TRBJ1-2
TGTGCCAGCTCACGTCGGACGGGGAAGGATGGCTACACCTTC
CASSRRTGKDGYTF
>-|TRBV2|TRBD1|TRBJ2-7
TGTGCCAGCAGTGAAGTAGGGACAGGAGTTTACGAGCAGTACTTC
CASSEVGTGVYEQYF
>-|TRBV7-9|-|TRBJ2-3
TGTGCCAGCAGCCTGCGACAGTACGGCACAGATACGCAGTATTTT
CASSLRQYGTDTQYF
>-|TRBV18|TRBD1|TRBJ1-2
TGTGCCAGCTCACAGACGGGACAGGACTATGGCTACACCTTC
CASSQTGQDYGYTF
>-|TRBV5-1|-|TRBJ1-2
TGCGCCAGCAGCCTCGAAGGACAGACCTATGGCTACACCTTC
CASSLEGQTYGYTF
>-|TRBV6-4|-|TRBJ1-1
TGTGCCAGCAGTGACTCTCCCAAGAACACTGAAGCTTTCTTT
CASSDSPKNTEAFF
>-|TRBV12-5|TRBD1|TRBJ2-7
TGTGCTAGTGGCTTAGACAGGGTCGAGCAGTACTTC
CASGLDRVEQYF
>-|TRBV6-1|-|TRBJ1-5
TGTGCCAGCACGGGCGGGAGCAATCAGCCCCAGCATTTT
CASTGGSNQPQHF
>-|TRBV9|-|TRBJ1-1
TGTGCCAGCAGCGTAGTGGGCAGTGAAGCTTTCTTT
CASSVVGSEAFF
>-|TRBV5-4|-|TRBJ2-3
TGTGCCAGCAGTCCACAGGGCTACACAGATACGCAGTATTTT
CASSPQGYTDTQYF
>few|TRBV6-4|-|TRBJ1-5
TGTGCCAGCAGTGACTCTCCGGGGAATCAGCCCCAGCATTTT
CASSDSPGNQPQHF
>-|TRBV6-6|-|TRBJ1-1
TGTGCCAGCAGCCAACAGGGAAGGACTGAAGCTTTCTTT
CASSQQGRTEAFF